This is a list of T cell receptor beta chains from one sample in a study of CD8+CD57+ T cells in acquired aplastic anemia. A single record per CDR3 protein comes from TCRdb applying MiXCR to the reads. Of about 290,000 distinct CDR3 sequences listed, roughly 61% are singletons. The material sequenced was sorted CD4+, CD8+, or CD8+CD57+ T cells (not recorded which) from PBMCs. These receptors all come from a human donor with aplastic anemia. Both conserved end residues are part of each CDR3. Each record gives: D gene, V gene, clone size, J gene, CDR3 protein, CDR3 DNA. D genes are given only for firm matches. Size tells how often a clone was seen (once, few, many) or the class of an expanded clone, and some rows leave it out.

>NA|TRBV25-1|NA|TRBJ2-3
CASSPTITDAQYF
TGTGCCAGCAGTCCTACCATCACAGATGCGCAGTATTTT
>NA|TRBV10-3|NA|TRBJ1-6
CAISESGGDSPLHF
TGTGCCATCAGTGAGTCAGGAGGGGATTCACCCCTCCACTTT
>NA|TRBV9|NA|TRBJ2-5
CASSVGGTAQETQYF
TGTGCCAGCAGCGTGGGGGGGACAGCGCAAGAGACCCAGTACTTC
>NA|TRBV7-9|NA|TRBJ1-5
CASSLQGHQPQHF
TGTGCCAGCAGCCTGCAGGGCCATCAGCCCCAGCATTTT
>TRBD1|TRBV7-2|NA|TRBJ1-1
CASSLSPGQGYTEAFF
TGTGCCAGCAGCTTATCCCCGGGACAGGGATACACTGAAGCTTTCTTT
>TRBD1|TRBV10-3|NA|TRBJ2-7
CATRRQGAEQYF
TGTGCCACCAGACGACAGGGAGCCGAGCAGTACTTC
>NA|TRBV15|NA|TRBJ2-2
CATSRLLGGELFF
TGTGCCACCAGCAGATTATTAGGCGGGGAGCTGTTTTTT
>TRBD2|TRBV7-2|few|TRBJ2-3
CASSPLAGADTQYF
TGTGCCAGCAGCCCTCTAGCGGGAGCAGATACGCAGTATTTT
>NA|TRBV12-3/TRBV12-4|few|TRBJ2-7
CATYGPIIYEQYF
TGTGCCACCTACGGACCGATCATCTACGAGCAGTACTTC
>NA|TRBV7-2|NA|TRBJ2-3
CASSFNQGDADTQYF
TGTGCCAGCAGCTTCAATCAGGGAGACGCAGATACGCAGTATTTT
>NA|TRBV24-1|NA|TRBJ2-7
CATSDPSDLGGEQYF
TGTGCCACCAGTGATCCCTCGGACCTAGGGGGCGAGCAGTACTTC
>TRBD2|TRBV29-1|NA|TRBJ2-7
CSVVSSGSDEQYF
TGCAGCGTTGTATCGAGCGGGAGTGACGAGCAGTACTTC
>NA|TRBV15|NA|TRBJ2-5
CATSGWQGTQYF
TGTGCCACCTCAGGCTGGCAAGGGACCCAGTACTTC
>NA|TRBV10-1|NA|TRBJ1-1
CASSESESAGKWDTEAFF
TGCGCCAGCAGTGAGTCGGAGTCGGCTGGCAAATGGGACACTGAAGCTTTCTTT
>NA|TRBV30|many|TRBJ1-1
CAWSRDDTEAFF
TGTGCCTGGAGTAGGGATGACACTGAAGCTTTCTTT
>NA|TRBV13|once|TRBJ2-3
CATSDWDTATDTQYF
TGTGCCACCAGTGATTGGGACACCGCCACAGATACGCAGTATTTT
>NA|TRBV24-1|NA|TRBJ2-3
CATSDFTGSTDTQYF
TGTGCCACCAGTGATTTTACCGGATCCACAGATACGCAGTATTTT
>NA|TRBV20-1|many|TRBJ1-6
CSARRDGQSSYNSPLHF
TGCAGTGCTAGGAGGGACGGACAAAGCTCCTATAATTCACCCCTCCACTTT
>NA|TRBV9|NA|TRBJ1-5
CASSPDDGDQPQHF
TGTGCCAGCAGCCCAGACGACGGAGATCAGCCCCAGCATTTT
>NA|TRBV29-1|NA|TRBJ2-3
CSVDSTTSTDTQYF
TGCAGCGTTGACAGCACCACTAGCACAGATACGCAGTATTTT
>NA|TRBV20-1|NA|TRBJ1-1
CSARDPLQGNTEAFF
TGCAGTGCTAGAGATCCCTTACAGGGGAACACTGAAGCTTTCTTT
>NA|TRBV20-1|NA|TRBJ1-1
CSARKPSQIMNTEAFF
TGCAGTGCTCGCAAGCCTTCACAGATCATGAACACTGAAGCTTTCTTT
>TRBD2|TRBV29-1|NA|TRBJ2-2
CSVEASGSNTGELFF
TGCAGCGTTGAAGCTAGCGGGTCGAACACCGGGGAGCTGTTTTTT
>NA|TRBV11-2|NA|TRBJ2-3
CASSLIKPDTQYF
TGTGCCAGCAGCTTGATAAAGCCAGATACGCAGTATTTT
>NA|TRBV9|NA|TRBJ1-1
CASSVAGGANTEAFF
TGTGCCAGCAGCGTAGCGGGGGGGGCAAACACTGAAGCTTTCTTT
>NA|TRBV20-1|NA|TRBJ2-3
CSASLLGPDTQYF
TGCAGTGCTAGTCTCCTGGGGCCAGATACGCAGTATTTT
>TRBD1|TRBV12-3/TRBV12-4|NA|TRBJ2-1
CASSRTGTGSYEQFF
TGTGCCAGCAGCCGAACCGGGACAGGGTCTTATGAGCAGTTCTTC
>TRBD2|TRBV11-2|once|TRBJ2-7
CASSLKPDSPGTSAYEQYF
TGTGCCAGCAGCTTAAAGCCCGATTCCCCAGGGACTAGCGCATACGAGCAGTACTTC
>NA|TRBV7-9|many|TRBJ1-5
CASSRGENSNQPQHF
TGTGCCAGCAGCCGGGGGGAAAATAGCAATCAGCCCCAGCATTTT
>NA|TRBV5-1|NA|TRBJ1-1
CASSLGVGGYGEAFF
TGCGCCAGCAGCTTGGGAGTCGGGGGGTACGGTGAAGCTTTCTTT
>TRBD1|TRBV29-1|NA|TRBJ1-1
CSVAQGTNTEAFF
TGCAGCGTTGCACAGGGGACGAACACTGAAGCTTTCTTT
>NA|TRBV5-1|many|TRBJ1-6
CASRDSGKSLHF
TGCGCCAGCAGGGATTCAGGGAAATCCCTCCACTTT
>NA|TRBV4-2|NA|TRBJ2-7
CASSQERQETYEQYF
TGTGCCAGCAGCCAAGAGCGGCAGGAGACCTACGAGCAGTACTTC
>TRBD1|TRBV7-9|once|TRBJ1-1
CASSFQPQGINTEAFF
TGTGCCAGCAGCTTTCAACCACAGGGGATCAACACTGAAGCTTTCTTT
>NA|TRBV11-3|NA|TRBJ2-1
CATGLTNEQFF
TGTGCCACGGGGCTGACCAATGAGCAGTTCTTC
>NA|TRBV15|NA|TRBJ1-4
CATSREQNHEKLFF
TGTGCCACCAGCAGAGAACAGAACCATGAAAAACTGTTTTTT
>NA|TRBV12-3/TRBV12-4|many|TRBJ1-6
CASSTTDSPLHF
TGTGCCAGCAGTACGACCGACTCACCCCTCCACTTT
>TRBD1|TRBV19|many|TRBJ1-2
CASSIQAGPDRGPNYGYTF
TGTGCCAGTAGTATCCAGGCCGGACCCGACAGGGGCCCTAACTATGGCTACACCTTC
>NA|TRBV20-1|many|TRBJ1-5
CSAPGGGNQPQHF
TGCAGTGCTCCCGGTGGGGGAAATCAGCCCCAGCATTTT
>NA|TRBV6-6|NA|TRBJ2-3
CASRLQGGGADTQYF
TGTGCCAGCAGATTACAGGGGGGAGGGGCAGATACGCAGTATTTT
>NA|TRBV2|few|TRBJ2-3
CASSRGRTDTQYF
TGTGCCAGCAGCCGGGGGCGCACAGATACGCAGTATTTT
>NA|TRBV7-9|NA|TRBJ2-2
CASSLASGVNTGELFF
TGTGCCAGCAGCTTAGCCTCAGGGGTTAACACCGGGGAGCTGTTTTTT
>TRBD2|TRBV20-1|NA|TRBJ2-1
CSASPVLAGTNEQFF
TGCAGTGCATCGCCCGTACTAGCGGGAACAAATGAGCAGTTCTTC
>NA|TRBV7-9|once|TRBJ2-7
CASSLDVLDSYEQYF
TGTGCCAGCAGCTTAGATGTGCTAGACTCCTACGAGCAGTACTTC
>TRBD1|TRBV5-1|NA|TRBJ1-6
CASSTTGNNSPLHF
TGTGCCAGCAGCACGACAGGGAATAATTCACCCCTCCACTTT
>NA|TRBV7-6|NA|TRBJ2-7
CASSQTRVDEQYF
TGTGCCAGCAGCCAAACACGGGTCGACGAGCAGTACTTC
>NA|TRBV7-2|NA|TRBJ2-7
CASSQRGHEQYF
TGTGCCAGCAGTCAACGGGGCCACGAGCAGTACTTC
>NA|TRBV25-1|NA|TRBJ1-6
CASSEESSYNSPLHF
TGTGCCAGCAGTGAAGAGAGCTCCTATAATTCACCCCTCCACTTT
>NA|TRBV11-2|few|TRBJ2-4
CASSLRRDMKF
TGTGCCAGCAGCTTGCGCCGGGACATGAAGTTC
>TRBD1|TRBV12-3/TRBV12-4|once|TRBJ1-6
CASRVGTGGVPLHF
TGTGCCAGCAGGGTCGGGACAGGGGGGGTCCCCCTCCACTTT
>TRBD1|TRBV2|NA|TRBJ1-1
CASIWGQGGEAFF
TGTGCCAGCATTTGGGGACAGGGGGGTGAAGCTTTCTTT